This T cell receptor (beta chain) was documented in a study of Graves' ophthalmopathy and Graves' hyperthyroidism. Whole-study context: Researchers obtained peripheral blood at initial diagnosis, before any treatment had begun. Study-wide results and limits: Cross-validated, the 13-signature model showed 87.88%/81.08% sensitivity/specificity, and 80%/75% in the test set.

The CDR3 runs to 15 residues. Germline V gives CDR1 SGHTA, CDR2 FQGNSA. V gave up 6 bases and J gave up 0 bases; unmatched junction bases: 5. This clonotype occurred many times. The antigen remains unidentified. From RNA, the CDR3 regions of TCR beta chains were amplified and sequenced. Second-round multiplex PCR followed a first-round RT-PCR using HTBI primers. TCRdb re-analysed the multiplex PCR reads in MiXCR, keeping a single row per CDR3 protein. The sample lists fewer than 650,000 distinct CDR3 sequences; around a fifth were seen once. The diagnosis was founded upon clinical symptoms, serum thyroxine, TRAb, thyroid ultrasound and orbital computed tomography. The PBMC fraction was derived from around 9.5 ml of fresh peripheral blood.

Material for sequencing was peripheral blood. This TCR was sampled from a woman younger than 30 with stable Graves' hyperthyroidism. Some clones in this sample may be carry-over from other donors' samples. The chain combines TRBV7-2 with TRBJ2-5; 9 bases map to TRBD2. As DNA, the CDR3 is TGTGCCAGCAGTAGCGGGAGCGGGTACCAAGAGACCCAGTACTTC. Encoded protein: CASSSGSGYQETQYF.